The 23 T cell receptor gamma chains presented below share a single source sample, sequenced in a study of γδ T cells in repeated Plasmodium falciparum infection. Flow sorting of PBMC yielded separate Vgamma9/Vdelta2+ and Vdelta2-negative gammadelta T cell populations for bulk repertoire analysis. TCRdb reran clone calling via CATT on the multiplex PCR reads. The table records 25,000 to 35,000 gamma-chain clones, about 1.5% of them present only once. The material sequenced was gamma-delta T cells from blood. These receptors were taken from a pool of human donors (malaria-infected and uninfected, not separated).

The chain joins TRGV4 to TRGJ1 or TRGJ2. TCRdb lists no J gene, so it was determined here by aligning the DNA to germline. Losses at the gene ends were 0 bases for V and 5 bases for J; bases not matched to a gene: 10. Germline V gives CDR1 EGSTGY, CDR2 YDSYTSSV. There are 15 residues in the CDR3. This CDR3 reads CATWDGPHRHYKKLF. The CDR3 DNA sequence: TGTGCCACCTGGGATGGGCCCCACCGTCATTATAAGAAACTCTTT.

This clone was detected only a few times. TCRdb pairs this DNA with a much larger clone's protein that differs at residue 5, likely a read error; the protein shown was translated from the DNA. The chain carries TRGV2 and TRGJ1 or TRGJ2. The J gene was not available in TCRdb and was assigned here by matching the DNA to germline segments. CDR3 length: 12 amino acids. Per germline, CDR1 EGSNGY and CDR2 YDSYNSKV. CDR3 loop: CATWAGPGKKLF. In nucleotides, the CDR3 is TGTGCCACCTGGGCCGGGCCGGGGAAGAAACTCTTT.

This clone was observed at least ten times. The TCRdb protein, from a much larger clone, departs from this DNA's translation at residue 11, likely by read error; the protein shown derives from the DNA. The J gene is TRGJP, the V gene TRGV9. The CDR3 is made up of 16 amino acids. The germline V gene has CDR1 GITISATS and CDR2 ISYDGTV (reference sequence). CDR3 protein: CALWEVRELGRKIKVF. CDR3 nucleotides: TGTGCCTTGTGGGAGGTTCGGGAGTTGGGCAGAAAAATCAAGGTATTT.

This clone showed up many times. The protein in TCRdb stems from a much larger clone and differs at residue 4 from this DNA's translation, likely a read error; here the protein is translated from the DNA. The V and J genes are TRGV3 and TRGJ1 or TRGJ2. The J gene, missing from TCRdb, was assigned here through DNA to germline matching. The V gene's germline CDR1 is VTNTFY and CDR2 YDVSTARD (reference sequence). The CDR3 has 13 residues. The CDR3 loop is CATRDDYYYKKLF. The CDR3 nucleotides are TGTGCCACCCGGGACGATTATTATTATAAGAAACTCTTT.

This clone was found a few times. TCRdb pairs this DNA with a much larger clone's protein that differs at residue 9, likely a read error; the protein shown was translated from the DNA. The rearrangement links TRGV2 to TRGJ1 or TRGJ2. The J gene was not available in TCRdb and was assigned here by matching the DNA to germline segments. The CDR3 runs 13 residues. CDR1 EGSNGY and CDR2 YDSYNSKV come from the germline V gene. J lost 9 bases, V lost 3 bases, and 11 bases had no gene match. The CDR3 spells CATWDPPGCKKLF. The CDR3 DNA sequence: TGTGCCACCTGGGACCCCCCGGGATGTAAGAAACTCTTT.

This clone was seen a few times. TCRdb shows a much larger clone's protein in place of this DNA's translation, and the two differ at residue 12, likely through a read error; the protein shown is translated from the DNA. The rearrangement joins TRGV9 to TRGJP. The J gene, absent from TCRdb, was called here by matching the DNA to germline. Germline values: CDR1 GITISATS, CDR2 ISYDGTV (reference sequence). The CDR3 has 18 residues. DNA for the CDR3: TGTGCCTTGTGGGAGGTGCAGTCTACGAGTTTGGACAAAAAAATCAAGGTATTT. It yields the protein CALWEVQSTSLDKKIKVF.

There are a few counts of this clone. A read error is likely here: a far larger clone is one base away. The same CDR3 is also encoded by other DNA sequences in this sample. V is TRGV3 and J is TRGJ1 or TRGJ2. From germline, CDR1 is VTNTFY and CDR2 YDVSTARD (reference sequence). This CDR3 is 11 amino acids long. CDR3 nucleotides: TGTGCCACTTGGGACAGGCCTGGGAAACTCTTT. It codes for CATWDRPGKLF.

This clone has just a few counts. TCRdb's entry gives the protein of a much larger clone, which mismatches this DNA's translation at residue 11, likely from a read error; the protein reported here is translated from the DNA. The V gene is TRGV8; the J gene was not called. This CDR3 is built from 13 residues. The germline gives CDR1 VENAVY, CDR2 YDSYNSRV. CDR3 coding DNA: TGTGCCACCTGGGATCCTCCTTATTATAAGGAACTCTTT. The encoded protein is CATWDPPYYKELF.

A few counts support this clone. Translating this DNA gives a protein that differs at residue 16 from the TCRdb one, which belongs to a much larger clone; a read error is likely, and the protein shown is this translation. No call exists for the J gene, whereas the V gene is TRGV9. Germline V gene sequence: CDR1 GITISATS, CDR2 ISYDGTV (reference sequence). The CDR3 is 18 amino acids. Here the CDR3 DNA reads TGTGCCTTGTGGGAGGTGGTGGCGCAAGAGTTGGGCAAAAAAATCGAGGTATTT. Translating it yields CALWEVVAQELGKKIEVF.

Ten or more counts support this clone. TCRdb's protein, taken from a much larger clone, differs from this DNA's translation at residue 6, likely owing to a read error; the protein displayed comes from the DNA. The V gene is TRGV9, the J gene TRGJ1 or TRGJ2. TCRdb is silent on the J gene; assignment here came from matching the DNA to germline. V lost 2 bases and J lost 3; bases outside the gene matches: 7. Germline V gives CDR1 GITISATS, CDR2 ISYDGTV (reference sequence). The length of the CDR3 is 14 residues. This CDR3 reads CALWEEHGYYKKLF. The CDR3, as DNA: TGTGCCTTGTGGGAGGAGCACGGTTATTATAAGAAACTCTTT.

This clone showed up many times. The protein given by TCRdb reflects a much larger clone and differs at residue 13 from this DNA's translation, likely from a read error; the protein shown is the DNA's translation. The sample holds other DNA sequences that translate to the same CDR3. Called V gene: TRGV9; the J gene was not called. Germline V gives CDR1 GITISATS, CDR2 ISYDGTV (reference sequence). The CDR3 spans 15 residues. The CDR3 DNA follows: TGTGCCTTGTGGGAGGTGTTGTTGGGCAAAAAAATCGAGGTATTT. Encoded protein: CALWEVLLGKKIEVF.

This clone was recorded at least ten times. TCRdb's protein for this DNA is that of a much larger clone and differs from the translation at residue 10, likely a read error; the protein shown is the DNA translation. The rearrangement links TRGV9 to TRGJP. V shed 4 bases, J shed 9 bases, and the junction held 15 bases outside the gene matches. This CDR3 spans 18 amino acids. The germline V gene encodes CDR1 GITISATS and CDR2 ISYDGTV (reference sequence). In nucleotides, the CDR3 is TGTGCCTTGTGGGACCTGCAAGAGGTAGCGTTGGGCAAAAAAATCAAGGTATTT. This codes for CALWDLQEVALGKKIKVF.

This clone was counted a few times. TCRdb assigns this DNA the protein of a much larger clone, which departs from its translation at residue 3; this likely reflects a read error, and the protein shown comes from translating the DNA. The V gene is TRGV4, the J gene TRGJ1 or TRGJ2. TCRdb does not report a J gene; here it was assigned by matching the DNA to germline references. CDR1 is EGSTGY, CDR2 YDSYTSSV, per germline. The CDR3 runs to 13 residues. The CDR3, as DNA: TGTGCCCCCTGTCCTCCAAAACATTATAAGAAACTCTTT. This gives the protein CAPCPPKHYKKLF.

In the case of this clone: This DNA translates differently at residue 8 from the TCRdb protein, which is that of a much larger clone; a read error is likely, and the protein shown is the DNA's own translation. The chain couples TRGV4 to TRGJ1 or TRGJ2. The CDR3 is made up of 14 amino acids. Per germline, CDR1 EGSTGY and CDR2 YDSYTSSV. Trimming removed 1 base from V and 3 bases from J; junction bases left unmatched: 6. The CDR3 loop is CATWDGKSYYKKLF. In nucleotides, the CDR3 is TGTGCCACCTGGGATGGAAAAAGTTATTATAAGAAACTCTTT.

This clone was seen many times. The translation of this DNA and the TCRdb protein of a much larger clone differ at residue 9, probably owing to a read error; the protein shown here is translated from the DNA. This chain uses TRGV9 with TRGJ1 or TRGJ2. In the absence of a J gene in TCRdb, the DNA was matched to germline to assign it here. The CDR3 has 14 amino acids. Germline-derived CDR1 and CDR2 are GITISATS and ISYDGTV (reference sequence). The junction had 11 bases not matched to a gene; V was cut back by 4 bases and J by 5 bases. The CDR3 region has the DNA TGTGCCTTGTGGGACCCTGTCGGGAATTATAAGAAACTCTTT. Translated: CALWDPVGNYKKLF.

In regard to this clone: This DNA's translation and the protein TCRdb lists, from a much larger clone, do not match at residue 4, likely due to a read error; the protein shown is translated from the DNA. The gene calls are TRGV9 and TRGJ1 or TRGJ2. Assignment of the J gene here rests on matching the DNA to germline, because TCRdb gives none. CDR3 length: 12 amino acids. Germline V gene lookup returns CDR1 GITISATS and CDR2 ISYDGTV (reference sequence). CDR3 in amino acids: CALCEVHRKKLF. The CDR3 DNA follows: TGTGCCTTGTGTGAGGTGCATCGGAAGAAACTCTTT.

This clone was seen a handful of times. This DNA's translation differs at residue 7 from TCRdb's protein, which comes from a much larger clone; a read error is likely, and the protein shown is translated from the DNA. The chain joins TRGV3 to TRGJ1 or TRGJ2. The J gene was missing in TCRdb and was found by matching the end of the DNA to germline. J gave up 6 bases and V 0 bases, and 5 bases lay outside the gene matches. This CDR3 is 13 amino acids long. Germline CDR1 is VTNTFY and CDR2 is YDVSTARD (reference sequence). The CDR3 sequence is CATWDRGVYKKLF. The CDR3 region has the DNA TGTGCCACCTGGGACAGGGGCGTTTATAAGAAACTCTTT.

This clone was recorded many times. TCRdb's protein does not match the DNA translation at residue 5; the protein provided is translated from the DNA. This chain links TRGV2 with TRGJP1. V dropped 6 bases and J dropped 1; count of bases not matched to a gene: 5. Per germline, CDR1 EGSNGY and CDR2 YDSYNSKV. This CDR3 spans 14 amino acids. The CDR3 DNA sequence: TGTGCCACCTGGTGGGGTACCACTGGTTGGTTCAAGATATTT. Protein: CATWWGTTGWFKIF.

There are many counts of this clone. One base separates it from a far larger clone, so it is likely a read error. The same CDR3 arises from other DNA sequences in this sample as well. The V and J genes are TRGV8 and TRGJ1 or TRGJ2. The trim removed 5 bases at V and 10 bases at J, leaving 8 bases unmatched. CDR3 length: 11 residues. Germline values: CDR1 VENAVY, CDR2 YDSYNSRV. CDR3 in DNA: TGTGCCACCTGGGGCAGAACGAAGAAACTCTTT. As protein: CATWGRTKKLF.

This clone was picked up many times. Possible read error: a much larger clone is one base away. This sequence joins TRGV3 and TRGJP2. Per the germline V gene, CDR1 is VTNTFY and CDR2 is YDVSTARD (reference sequence). The CDR3 is made up of 14 amino acids. The ends lost 3 bases at V and 2 bases at J; junction bases unmatched: 3. For the CDR3, the DNA is TGTGCCACCTGGGACGGGAGTAGTGATTGGATCAAGACGTTT. Protein sequence: CATWDGSSDWIKTF.

In regard to this clone: TCRdb assigns this DNA the protein of a much larger clone, which departs from its translation at residue 5; this likely reflects a read error, and the protein shown comes from translating the DNA. The chain is built from TRGV9 and TRGJ1 or TRGJ2. The J gene comes from matching the DNA to germline here; TCRdb lacks it. The CDR3 sequence is 13 residues long. The germline V gene encodes CDR1 GITISATS and CDR2 ISYDGTV (reference sequence). The CDR3 is CALWVVYPIKKLF. In DNA form, the CDR3 reads TGTGCCTTGTGGGTGGTGTACCCGATTAAGAAACTCTTT.

The sample holds many counts of this clone. TCRdb has a much larger clone's protein, which differs at residue 8 from the translation of this DNA, likely because of a read error; what is shown is the protein translated from the DNA. The chain joins TRGV9 to TRGJP. The J gene, not given by TCRdb, was assigned here from a germline match of the nucleotide sequence. This CDR3 is built from 17 residues. CDR1 and CDR2 (germline): GITISATS, ISYDGTV (reference sequence). V lost 0 bases, J lost 8 bases, and 7 bases stayed unmatched. Here the CDR3 DNA reads TGTGCCTTGTGGGAGGTGTATGGTAAGTTGGGCAAAAAAATCAAGGTATTT. Residues: CALWEVYGKLGKKIKVF.

This clone appeared many times. The chain is built from TRGV9 and TRGJ1 or TRGJ2. The germline V gene encodes CDR1 GITISATS and CDR2 ISYDGTV (reference sequence). This CDR3 comprises 12 residues. V dropped 0 bases and J dropped 10; count of bases not matched to a gene: 6. CDR3 DNA: TGTGCCTTGTGGGAGGTGGCCTTCAAGAAACTCTTT. This gives the protein CALWEVAFKKLF.